This entry concerns a single T cell receptor (beta chain). Here immunoSEQ multiplex PCR was the method, and the copy in TCRdb shows in-frame clones only, minus some. The sample holds 130,000 to 150,000 clones, roughly 83% seen once. The data belong to a study of blood T cell repertoires in COVID-19. CDR1 is MNHNY, CDR2 SVGAGI, per germline (reference sequence). V lost 6 bases and J 0 bases, leaving 12 bases between the germline ends. This CDR3 comprises 14 residues. The sequence came from a man aged 45 to 65 who had recovered from COVID-19. Sequenced input: PBMCs or T cells enriched from blood (not recorded which). The chain recombines TRBV6-6 with TRBJ2-7, with D unclear. The CDR3 is CASSIEMSSYEQYF. CDR3 nucleotides: TGTGCCAGCAGCATCGAGATGAGCTCCTACGAGCAGTACTTC.